The following is a T cell receptor beta chain sequence with its context. Its target is not known. The entry originates in a study of cytomegalovirus exposure and HLA in healthy donors. V shed 0 bases, J shed 0 bases, and the junction held 2 bases outside the gene matches. The CDR3 is made up of 15 amino acids. The germline CDR1 and CDR2 sequences are MNHEY and SVGAGI. Study observations and caveats: Confirmation in vitro established that three CMV-associated chains were specific for CMV antigens. A subsequent analysis found that TCR clusters from the first cohort also tended to co-occur in the 110 or so validation repertoires, with 94% of cluster scores above 0.

Donors came from a validation cohort of 90 to 150 subjects, distinct from the first 666-subject cohort. The method was immunoSEQ multiplex PCR; TCRdb's version includes in-frame clones alone and lacks a portion of them. The sample lists around 70,000 clones; roughly nine tenths were seen once. The source of this sequence is a man aged 18-30 years in good health and CMV-seronegative. J is TRBJ2-7 and V is TRBV6-5, with 7 bases aligning to TRBD1. Sample: PBMCs. This CDR3 reads CASSYSAGGSYEQYF. The CDR3 DNA is TGTGCCAGCAGTTACTCGGCAGGGGGCTCCTACGAGCAGTACTTC.